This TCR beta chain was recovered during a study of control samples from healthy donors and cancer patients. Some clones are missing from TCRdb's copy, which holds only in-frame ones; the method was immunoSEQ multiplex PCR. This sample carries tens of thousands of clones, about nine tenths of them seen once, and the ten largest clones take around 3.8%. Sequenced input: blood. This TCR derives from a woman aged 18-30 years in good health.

CDR3 amino acids: CASSYPMTGFTGELFF. For the CDR3, the DNA is TGTGCCAGCAGTTACCCCATGACAGGATTCACCGGGGAGCTGTTTTTT. The chain combines TRBV6-6 with TRBJ2-2; D might be TRBD1 (6 bases). The CDR3 totals 16 residues. CDR1 is MNHNY, CDR2 SVGAGI, per germline (reference sequence). With 2 bases removed from V and 4 bases from J, the gap between germline ends came to 14 bases.